The rows below give T cell receptor beta chains drawn from one sample of a study of identifying expanded T cells in peripheral blood. Clones were read by immunoSEQ multiplex PCR, and TCRdb kept only the in-frame ones, dropping some. Found here are around 120,000 clones, approximately 86% of them singletons; the top ten hold 8% to 9%. The sequencing input was blood. The receptors were sampled from a person aged 18 to 75 in good health. CDR3s include the opening cysteine and the closing phenylalanine or tryptophan. The D gene is left open where the match is weak. Clone size is given for some rows only: seen once, a few or many times, or a class if the clone is expanded.

D gene	V gene	clone size	J gene	CDR3 DNA	CDR3 protein
TRBD1	TRBV6-1	.	TRBJ1-4	TGTGCCAGCACCGGGACAGGGGGAGAAAAACTGTTTTTT	CASTGTGGEKLFF
.	TRBV9	.	TRBJ1-2	TGTGCCAGCAGCGTAGTTGGTTCTCCCAGCTATGGCTACACCTTC	CASSVVGSPSYGYTF
TRBD2	TRBV9	.	TRBJ2-1	TGTGCCAGCAGCGGTGAGGCGGGAGGAAACTACAATGAGCAGTTCTTC	CASSGEAGGNYNEQFF
.	TRBV7-3	.	TRBJ2-1	TGTGCCAGCAGCACGAATAACGACAATGAGCAGTTCTTC	CASSTNNDNEQFF
.	TRBV6-1	.	TRBJ2-7	TGTGCCAGCAGTGATGCCCCACCGTTGGCGGGACCCTACGAGCAGTACTTC	CASSDAPPLAGPYEQYF
.	TRBV6-5	.	TRBJ1-3	TGTGCCAGCAGTTACTCAGAGGCCGAATCTGGAAACACCATATATTTT	CASSYSEAESGNTIYF
TRBD2	TRBV11-2	.	TRBJ2-1	TGTGCCAGCAGATCACTAGCGGGGGGTCCGAGCTCCTACAATGAGCAGTTCTTC	CASRSLAGGPSSYNEQFF
.	TRBV19	once	TRBJ2-5	TGTGCCAGTAGAGGGAGCCGGCAAGTTCAAGAGACCCAGTACTTC	CASRGSRQVQETQYF
TRBD2	TRBV4-3	.	TRBJ2-4	TGCGCCAGCAGCCAAGCGAGGGGACTAGCGGGGAAAAACATTCAGTACTTC	CASSQARGLAGKNIQYF
.	TRBV2	.	TRBJ1-2	TGTGCCAGCAGTGCAGAAGGGAGCTATGGCTACACCTTC	CASSAEGSYGYTF
.	TRBV7-8	.	TRBJ2-1	TGTGCCAGCAGCCCCCTTAGTGGGTTTGAGCAGTTCTTC	CASSPLSGFEQFF
.	TRBV4-2	.	TRBJ1-4	TGTGCCAGCAGCCAACCAGGGGTTGGAAAACTGTTTTTT	CASSQPGVGKLFF
.	TRBV5-8	.	TRBJ2-7	TGTGCCAGCAGCCGTGGGGGGGCGCTCAGGGACGAGCAGTACTTC	CASSRGGALRDEQYF
TRBD2	TRBV30	once	TRBJ2-3	TGTGCAAGACTAGCGGGGGGCCCCGGTACGCAGTATTTT	CARLAGGPGTQYF
TRBD2	TRBV4-1	.	TRBJ2-7	TGCGCCAGCAGCCAAGGGGCTAGCGGGGGCTACGAGCAGTACTTC	CASSQGASGGYEQYF
TRBD2	TRBV5-6	.	TRBJ2-3	TGTGCCAGCCCCGGGACTAGCGGGGGCCCCTATAGCACAGATACGCAGTATTTT	CASPGTSGGPYSTDTQYF
.	TRBV21-1	.	TRBJ2-7	TGTGCCAGCAGCAAAGCAAGGCAGGACCCAGCCTACGAGCAGTACTTC	CASSKARQDPAYEQYF
.	TRBV6-5	.	TRBJ1-1	TGTGCCAGCAGCATACTTCCCCCAGGGGACACTGAAGCTTTCTTT	CASSILPPGDTEAFF
.	TRBV7-3	.	TRBJ2-5	TGTGCCAGCAGCTTAACGGGGGCTAGCGGAGAAGAGACCCAGTACTTC	CASSLTGASGEETQYF
TRBD1	TRBV13	.	TRBJ1-1	TGTGCCAGCAGCAACCGGCCCGGACAGGGCAGCACTGAAGCTTTCTTT	CASSNRPGQGSTEAFF
TRBD2	TRBV18	.	TRBJ2-1	TGTGCCAGCTCACCCGGGACTACCTACAATGAGCAGTTCTTC	CASSPGTTYNEQFF
TRBD1	TRBV10-2	once	TRBJ2-6	TGCGCCAGCAGTCGTACAGGGGTCGGGGCCAACGTCCTGACTTTC	CASSRTGVGANVLTF
.	TRBV5-4	.	TRBJ2-3	TGTGCCAGCAGCGTCGCCGGGCCCGGGGCCACAGATACGCAGTATTTT	CASSVAGPGATDTQYF
.	TRBV19	.	TRBJ2-7	TGTGCCAGTAGTTGGGACGGCTTACGTGAGCAGTACTTC	CASSWDGLREQYF
.	TRBV29-1	.	TRBJ2-1	TGCAGCGTTACCAAACGAGCGGGCTTCGACAATGAGCAGTTCTTC	CSVTKRAGFDNEQFF
TRBD2	TRBV7-9	.	TRBJ2-1	TGTGCCAGCAGCGTCGGAACTAGCGATGCCCATGAGCAGTTCTTC	CASSVGTSDAHEQFF
TRBD2	TRBV6-1	.	TRBJ2-1	TGTGCCAGCAGTGAATGGGTTGTGCGGGAGGGCCAGGGTGAGCAGTTCTTC	CASSEWVVREGQGEQFF
TRBD1	TRBV9	.	TRBJ2-2	TGTGCCAGCAGCGTGAGGGACAGGGATGGGGAGCTGTTTTTT	CASSVRDRDGELFF
.	TRBV19	.	TRBJ1-2	TGTGCCAGTAGTCCCGGGAGACAGTGGGATGGCTACACCTTC	CASSPGRQWDGYTF
.	TRBV7-9	.	TRBJ1-2	TGTGCCAGCAGCCCCCTGGAGGGGCTTTACTATGGCTACACCTTC	CASSPLEGLYYGYTF
TRBD1	TRBV19	once	TRBJ2-7	TGTGCCACCAAAGGGACCGGGACAGGGCCCTACGAGCAGTACTTC	CATKGTGTGPYEQYF
TRBD2	TRBV9	.	TRBJ2-1	TGTGCCAGCAGCGTTGGCGGGGGGGCCTGGTACAATGAGCAGTTCTTC	CASSVGGGAWYNEQFF